These 16 T cell receptor beta chains were all obtained from the same sample, sequenced in a study of human T cells and chemical hapten exposure. TCRdb processed the RACE reads anew with MiXCR; each CDR3 protein has one entry. The sample contains 60,000 to 90,000 distinct CDR3 sequences, over 6.5% of which appear only once. Stated time point: healthy volunteer bleed at 6 weeks. Unfractionated whole blood yielded the extracted total RNA. Sequences were obtained from whole blood. Receptor source: a female donor in good health. Some clones in this sample may be carry-over from other donors' samples.

Many counts were recorded for this clonotype. This chain joins TRBV6-2 or TRBV6-3 and TRBJ2-7, with D unclear. This CDR3 spans 13 amino acids. CDR1 is MNHEY, CDR2 SVGEGT, per germline. Trimming shortened V by 4 bases and J by 13 bases, and 20 bases separated the two germline ends. CDR3 sequence: CASSSRTGTGPYF. For the CDR3, the DNA is TGTGCCAGCAGTTCTCGAACGGGTACCGGTCCTTACTTC.

This chain links TRBV7-6 with TRBJ2-1; D is uncertain. The CDR3 covers 13 residues. Trimming cost V 1 base and J 8 bases, with 9 bases left between them. The V gene's germline CDR1 is SGHVS and CDR2 FNYEAQ. CDR3 sequence reads: CASSLGPRHEQFF. CDR3 DNA: TGTGCCAGCAGCTTAGGTCCGAGGCATGAGCAGTTCTTC.

The chain links TRBV10-3 to TRBJ2-3; 9 bases are a match to TRBD1. From germline, CDR1 is ENHRY and CDR2 SYGVKD. CDR3 length: 13 residues. CDR3 in DNA: TGTGTCAGTACAGGGGGCGCGACAGATACGCAGTATTTT. Translating it yields CVSTGGATDTQYF.

Ten or more counts support this clonotype. This chain links TRBV29-1 with TRBJ1-5, with TRBD1 matching over 8 bases. The CDR3 sequence is 14 residues long. CDR1 is SQVTM and CDR2 is ANQGSEA in the germline V gene. J lost 5 bases, V lost 7 bases, and 10 bases had no gene match. The chain's CDR3 is CSANDRGRDQPQHF. CDR3 in DNA: TGCAGCGCCAACGACAGGGGAAGGGATCAGCCCCAGCATTTT.

Ten or more counts support this clonotype. V usage is TRBV12-3 or TRBV12-4 and J usage is TRBJ1-6, with 7 nucleotides matching TRBD1. Unmatched junction bases numbered 13, after V lost 6 bases and J lost 2 bases. The CDR3 runs to 18 residues. The CDR3 here is CASRLGTDPSTYNSPLHF. The CDR3 coding sequence is TGTGCCAGCAGACTAGGGACAGATCCTTCTACCTATAATTCACCCCTCCACTTT.

This clonotype was detected a few times. The chain has TRBV19 and TRBJ2-2; D is undetermined. This CDR3 region has 13 residues. In germline, CDR1 is LNHDA, CDR2 SQIVND (reference sequence). Trimming shortened V by 6 bases and J by 4 bases, and 9 bases separated the two germline ends. The CDR3 nucleotides read TGTGCCAGTAGACCTTCCCGCACCGGGGAGCTGTTTTTT. Its protein product is CASRPSRTGELFF.

This clonotype was observed a few times. V gene TRBV20-1 combines with J gene TRBJ2-7; no reliable D call. V lost 4 bases and J 4 bases, leaving 8 bases between the germline ends. Germline CDR1 DFQATT, CDR2 SNEGSKA (reference sequence). This CDR3 is 11 amino acids long. DNA for the CDR3: TGCAGTGCTACGGTCCGTTACGAGCAGTACTTC. Encoded protein: CSATVRYEQYF.

This clonotype was recorded only once. This sequence joins TRBV5-4 and TRBJ2-3; D is unclear. Germline CDR1 and CDR2: SGHNT and YYREEE (reference sequence). The CDR3 sequence is 13 residues long. V dropped 3 bases and J dropped 6 bases, with 11 bases sitting between them. The DNA of the CDR3 is TGTGCCAGCAGCTCCTTTAAATGGGATACGCAGTATTTT. Residues: CASSSFKWDTQYF.

This chain joins TRBV12-3 or TRBV12-4 and TRBJ1-1, with D possibly TRBD1 on 5 matching bases. The CDR3 is made up of 14 amino acids. V was shortened by 7 bases and J by 0 bases, with 12 bases between the two germline ends. As DNA, the CDR3 is TGTGCCAGCACCTGGGGCAGGGTGAACACTGAAGCTTTCTTT. Protein: CASTWGRVNTEAFF.

This clonotype was seen a few times. The V gene is TRBV20-1, the J gene TRBJ1-5; the D is unclear. This CDR3 comprises 14 residues. The germline V gene encodes CDR1 DFQATT and CDR2 SNEGSKA (reference sequence). CDR3 DNA: TGCAGCCATATCGGGGATTCGAGCAATCAGCCCCAGCATTTT. Translated: CSHIGDSSNQPQHF.

This clonotype was observed a handful of times. The chain is built from TRBV18 and TRBJ2-4, with D unresolved. V was shortened by 2 bases and J by 0 bases, with 14 bases between the two germline ends. The CDR3 loop spans 17 amino acids. Germline CDR1 and CDR2: KGHSH and LQKENI. The chain's CDR3 is CASSPVSQALAKNIQYF. In DNA, the CDR3 is TGTGCCAGCTCACCAGTGAGCCAGGCACTAGCCAAAAACATTCAGTACTTC. The complete variable domain, with remaining parts taken from reference TRBV18 and TRBJ2-4, reads NAGVMQNPRHLVRRRGQEARLRCSPMKGHSHVYWYRQLPEEGLKFMVYLQKENIIDESGMPKERFSAEFPKEGPSILRIQQVVRGDSAAYFCASSPVSQALAKNIQYFGAGTRLSVL.

The CDR3 DNA follows: TGTGCCAGCAGTTTATTGTCCCTGACGAGTAACACAGATACGCAGTATTTT. Its translation is CASSLLSLTSNTDTQYF. V gene TRBV27 combines with J gene TRBJ2-3; D is unclear. The germline CDR1 and CDR2 sequences are MNHEY and SMNVEV (reference sequence). The CDR3 loop spans 17 amino acids. Trimming took off 1 base at V and 2 bases at J, with 16 bases between the two ends.

This sequence joins TRBV20-1 and TRBJ1-5, with a possible D match to TRBD1 (5 bases). The CDR3 has 18 amino acids. Deletions cut 0 bases from V and 3 bases from J, with 21 bases between. Germline-derived CDR1 and CDR2 are DFQATT and SNEGSKA (reference sequence). In nucleotides, the CDR3 is TGCAGTGCTAGAGATAGCGTTAGAGGGGTGGCTGACAATCAGCCCCAGCATTTT. This codes for CSARDSVRGVADNQPQHF.

In its sample, this clonotype was seen many times. The V and J genes are TRBV18 and TRBJ1-3, with 7 bases that match TRBD1. The V gene end was trimmed by 4 bases and the J gene end by 0 bases; junction bases not matched to a gene: 6. CDR3 length: 16 amino acids. Germline values: CDR1 KGHSH, CDR2 LQKENI. The CDR3 reads CASSQLTGDSGNTIYF. The DNA of the CDR3 is TGTGCCAGCTCACAGCTTACAGGGGACTCTGGAAACACCATATATTTT.

In the case of this clonotype: A single base separates this from a much larger clone, so it may be a read error. This chain joins TRBV5-8 and TRBJ1-6; D uncertain. CDR3 length equals 16 residues. The V end was cut by 3 bases, the J end by 1 base, with 11 bases between. The V gene's germline CDR1 is SGHTS and CDR2 YDEGEE. CDR3 sequence reads: CASSSIQRSYNSPLHF. The DNA of the CDR3 is TGTGCCAGCAGCTCGATACAGAGGTCCTATAATTCACCCCTCCACTTT.

In its sample, this clonotype was seen a few times. The rearrangement links TRBV20-1 to TRBJ1-1; a possible D gene is TRBD1 (6 bases). Germline V gene lookup returns CDR1 DFQATT and CDR2 SNEGSKA (reference sequence). The V end was cut by 1 base, the J end by 3 bases, with 9 bases between. The CDR3 runs 13 residues. The CDR3 DNA follows: TGCAGTGCTAGAGGAGGGGGTGACACTGAAGCTTTCTTT. Its translation: CSARGGGDTEAFF.